A selection of T cell receptor beta chains follows, all from one sample in a study of long-term antiretroviral therapy in people with HIV. Generated by immunoSEQ multiplex PCR, the TCRdb table keeps only in-frame clones and is missing some. The table shows 25,000 to 35,000 clones, with about 90% occurring only once. The sample in question was unsorted PBMCs, obtained 1.8 years after starting antiretroviral therapy. All receptors derive from a woman aged 18-30 years with HIV. CDR3s include the opening cysteine and the closing phenylalanine or tryptophan. D genes are given only for firm matches. Where a row states a size, it is once, few, many or the class of an expanded clone; other rows omit it.

clone_size	v_call	d_call	j_call	cdr3_aa	cdr3_nt
NA	TRBV6-5	TRBD1	TRBJ2-3	CASRLGTGEVDTQYF	TGTGCCAGCAGGCTTGGGACAGGGGAGGTAGATACGCAGTATTTT
NA	TRBV4-3	NA	TRBJ2-7	CASSQALVEYEQYF	TGCGCCAGCAGCCAAGCCTTAGTGGAGTACGAGCAGTACTTC
NA	TRBV7-3	NA	TRBJ2-1	CASSTRGYNEQFF	TGTGCCAGCAGCACTCGGGGATACAATGAGCAGTTCTTC
NA	TRBV5-4	NA	TRBJ2-5	CASSSDGRGQETQYF	TGTGCCAGCAGCTCAGACGGACGGGGTCAAGAGACCCAGTACTTC
NA	TRBV19	TRBD1	TRBJ2-2	CASSIRGQGGTGELFF	TGTGCCAGTAGTATTAGAGGACAGGGGGGGACCGGGGAGCTGTTTTTT
NA	TRBV4-3	TRBD1	TRBJ1-6	CASSSRDRANSPLHF	TGCGCCAGCAGCTCGAGGGACAGGGCCAATTCACCCCTCCACTTT
NA	TRBV9	NA	TRBJ1-4	CASSVTTGFNEKLFF	TGTGCCAGCAGCGTCACTACAGGGTTTAATGAAAAACTGTTTTTT
NA	TRBV5-8	NA	TRBJ2-1	CASSLSGEQFF	TGTGCCAGCAGCTTGAGTGGGGAGCAGTTCTTC
few	TRBV7-6	TRBD1	TRBJ1-1	CASSRWTGGSGAEAFF	TGTGCCAGCAGCAGATGGACAGGGGGCTCTGGGGCTGAAGCTTTCTTT
NA	TRBV5-6	NA	TRBJ1-2	CASSQNGGRMGYTF	TGTGCCAGCAGCCAAAATGGTGGGCGCATGGGCTACACCTTC
NA	TRBV25-1	NA	TRBJ1-2	CASEFYGYTF	TGTGCCAGCGAGTTCTATGGCTACACCTTC
few	TRBV19	NA	TRBJ1-2	CASSNGGRNYGYTF	TGTGCCAGTAGTAATGGGGGCCGGAACTATGGCTACACCTTC
NA	TRBV14	NA	TRBJ1-1	CASSQVDSILAWCTEAFF	TGTGCCAGCAGCCAAGTGGACAGCATCTTAGCTTGGTGCACTGAAGCTTTCTTT
NA	TRBV19	NA	TRBJ1-2	CASSHKGFAGYTF	TGTGCCAGTAGCCATAAGGGGTTCGCCGGCTACACCTTC
NA	TRBV4-2	NA	TRBJ1-2	CASSQDASSGYGYTF	TGTGCCAGCAGCCAAGACGCTTCCTCTGGGTATGGCTACACCTTC
NA	TRBV18	NA	TRBJ2-7	CASSPQFGEASYEQYF	TGTGCCAGCTCACCACAGTTTGGGGAGGCCTCCTACGAGCAGTACTTC
NA	TRBV9	NA	TRBJ2-6	CASGSGANVLTF	TGTGCCAGCGGCTCCGGGGCCAACGTCCTGACTTTC
NA	TRBV7-2	NA	TRBJ1-5	CASSLGSSSNQPQHF	TGTGCCAGCAGCTTAGGCTCCAGCAGCAATCAGCCCCAGCATTTT
NA	TRBV10-3	NA	TRBJ2-2	CAISESIPGTLRELFF	TGTGCCATCAGTGAGTCGATCCCGGGGACCCTCCGGGAGCTGTTTTTT
NA	TRBV5-1	NA	TRBJ1-4	CASSSEGSTNEKLFF	TGCGCCAGCAGCTCCGAGGGTTCAACTAATGAAAAACTGTTTTTT
NA	TRBV6-5	NA	TRBJ1-5	CASSYSTGSNQPQHF	TGTGCCAGCAGTTACTCAACTGGGAGCAATCAGCCCCAGCATTTT
NA	TRBV19	NA	TRBJ2-2	CASSSQGSTGELFF	TGTGCCAGTAGTTCTCAGGGGTCCACCGGGGAGCTGTTTTTT
NA	TRBV10-3	TRBD2	TRBJ2-7	CAISESGREGLYEQYF	TGTGCCATCAGTGAGTCGGGCCGGGAGGGCTTGTACGAGCAGTACTTC
NA	TRBV18	TRBD1	TRBJ1-6	CASSRETGTNSPLHF	TGTGCCAGCTCCAGAGAGACAGGGACGAATTCACCCCTCCACTTT
NA	TRBV7-8	TRBD1	TRBJ2-1	CASSYPQGTGEGEQFF	TGTGCCAGCAGCTATCCCCAAGGGACAGGGGAGGGTGAGCAGTTCTTC
once	TRBV6-5	NA	TRBJ1-1	CASSFQGMSTEAFF	TGTGCCAGCAGTTTTCAGGGGATGAGTACTGAAGCTTTCTTT
NA	TRBV4-2	TRBD1	TRBJ2-5	CASSQETGRETQYF	TGTGCCAGCAGCCAAGAGACAGGGAGAGAGACCCAGTACTTC
NA	TRBV15	NA	TRBJ1-6	CATSNRGAPLHF	TGTGCCACCAGCAATAGAGGGGCACCCCTCCACTTT
NA	TRBV4-2	TRBD2	TRBJ2-6	CASSQLAGSGANVLTF	TGTGCCAGCAGCCAACTAGCGGGCTCTGGGGCCAACGTCCTGACTTTC
NA	TRBV5-1	TRBD1	TRBJ1-1	CASSTQGGMVNTEAFF	TGCGCCAGCAGTACTCAGGGGGGGATGGTCAACACTGAAGCTTTCTTT
NA	TRBV7-8	TRBD1	TRBJ2-7	CASSLETGIGYEQYF	TGTGCCAGCAGCTTGGAGACAGGGATAGGCTACGAGCAGTACTTC
once	TRBV28	NA	TRBJ1-2	CASSLGQTYPFGYTF	TGTGCCAGCAGTTTAGGACAGACTTACCCTTTTGGCTACACCTTC
NA	TRBV7-2	NA	TRBJ1-3	CASTPDKNGNTIYF	TGTGCCAGCACTCCCGACAAGAATGGAAACACCATATATTTT
NA	TRBV19	NA	TRBJ2-1	CASRGTAERNEQFF	TGTGCCAGTCGTGGGACCGCCGAGCGGAATGAGCAGTTCTTC
once	TRBV7-2	TRBD1	TRBJ2-7	CASSLKTGVGGYEQYF	TGTGCCAGCAGCTTAAAAACAGGGGTTGGGGGCTACGAGCAGTACTTC
NA	TRBV7-9	TRBD1	TRBJ2-1	CASSLGGNNRGKDEQFF	TGTGCCAGCAGCTTAGGAGGGAACAACAGGGGGAAGGATGAGCAGTTCTTC
NA	TRBV5-1	NA	TRBJ1-1	CASSLGKYDGTEAFF	TGCGCCAGCAGCCTTGGGAAGTATGACGGCACTGAAGCTTTCTTT
once	TRBV28	NA	TRBJ1-5	CASSLGGFRINNQPQHF	TGTGCCAGCAGTTTGGGGGGTTTCAGAATTAACAATCAGCCCCAGCATTTT
once	TRBV6-4	NA	TRBJ2-3	CASSVGLGTDTQYF	TGTGCCAGCAGTGTCGGTTTGGGCACAGATACGCAGTATTTT
NA	TRBV29-1	NA	TRBJ2-1	CSVVITGNEQFF	TGCAGCGTTGTAATAACAGGGAATGAGCAGTTCTTC
NA	TRBV4-3	NA	TRBJ1-4	CASSRGNEKLFF	TGCGCCAGCAGTCGGGGGAATGAAAAACTGTTTTTT
NA	TRBV7-2	NA	TRBJ2-1	CASSLVRGIYNEQFF	TGTGCCAGCAGCTTAGTCAGGGGAATCTACAATGAGCAGTTCTTC
NA	TRBV6-5	TRBD2	TRBJ2-7	CASSYSPSGSYEQYF	TGTGCCAGCAGTTACTCGCCTAGCGGGAGCTACGAGCAGTACTTC
NA	TRBV29-1	NA	TRBJ2-1	CSVDPGYNEQFF	TGCAGCGTTGATCCGGGTTACAATGAGCAGTTCTTC
NA	TRBV28	NA	TRBJ1-3	CASLQSSGNTIYF	TGTGCCAGCCTCCAGTCCTCTGGAAACACCATATATTTT
NA	TRBV19	NA	TRBJ2-2	CASSIKVGSGELFF	TGTGCCAGTAGTATAAAAGTGGGGTCCGGGGAGCTGTTTTTT
NA	TRBV28	NA	TRBJ1-4	CASSSLQGGTNEKLFF	TGTGCCAGCAGTTCCTTACAGGGAGGAACTAATGAAAAACTGTTTTTT
NA	TRBV6-6	NA	TRBJ2-7	CASSRTEDYEQYF	TGTGCCAGCAGTCGGACGGAAGACTACGAGCAGTACTTC
once	TRBV29-1	NA	TRBJ2-1	CSVNKRVGGNEQFF	TGCAGCGTTAATAAAAGGGTAGGGGGCAATGAGCAGTTCTTC
NA	TRBV5-1	NA	TRBJ2-3	CASSLERSSTDTQYF	TGCGCCAGCAGCTTGGAGAGGTCTAGCACAGATACGCAGTATTTT
NA	TRBV28	NA	TRBJ2-5	CASSLPGKKETQYF	TGTGCCAGCAGTTTGCCAGGGAAGAAAGAGACCCAGTACTTC
NA	TRBV11-2	NA	TRBJ2-7	CASSLSAQAYEQYF	TGTGCCAGCAGCTTATCCGCTCAAGCCTACGAGCAGTACTTC
NA	TRBV27	TRBD2	TRBJ2-1	CASSFRRLAGPNEQFF	TGTGCCAGCAGTTTCAGGAGACTAGCGGGACCCAATGAGCAGTTCTTC
NA	TRBV6-6	NA	TRBJ2-5	CASTWQETQYF	TGTGCCAGCACCTGGCAAGAGACCCAGTACTTC
NA	TRBV28	TRBD1	TRBJ1-4	CASSISGTGRRNEKLFF	TGTGCCAGCAGCATTTCCGGGACAGGGAGGCGGAATGAAAAACTGTTTTTT
NA	TRBV14	TRBD2	TRBJ2-7	CASSPSGAYEQYF	TGTGCCAGCAGTCCTAGCGGGGCCTACGAGCAGTACTTC
NA	TRBV18	NA	TRBJ2-7	CASSPDGSYEQYF	TGTGCCAGCTCACCCGACGGTTCCTACGAGCAGTACTTC
NA	TRBV13	NA	TRBJ2-2	CASSLDGATGELFF	TGTGCCAGCAGCTTAGACGGGGCCACCGGGGAGCTGTTTTTT
NA	TRBV13	TRBD1	TRBJ2-7	CASSSLTLTGLSYEQYF	TGTGCCAGCAGCTCCCTGACACTGACAGGGCTCTCCTACGAGCAGTACTTC